This T cell receptor (beta chain) derives from a study of T cell responses to AZD1222 COVID-19 vaccine. Study-level results: Once two AZD1222 doses were given, Spike-specific TCR breadth and depth went up. Repertoire sampling occurred only after the peak T cell response.

On this clone itself: Its specificity is unknown.

Germline V gene sequence: CDR1 SNHLY, CDR2 FYNNEI. V lost 3 bases to trimming and J lost 3 bases, with 8 bases between them. The CDR3 extends over 13 amino acids. The repertoire was sequenced with immunoSEQ multiplex PCR; TCRdb's copy has only in-frame clones and lacks some. The sample shows some 130,000 clones, 70% to 90% of them seen only once. The clonotype was recovered from an adult in good health. The sample here was peripheral blood, taken on day 0 of AZD1222 vaccination. The chain uses TRBV2 and TRBJ1-2; D unclear. CDR3 coding DNA: TGTGCCAGCAGTGAGGGGAGGGACTATGGCTACACCTTC. Amino acids: CASSEGRDYGYTF.